This TCR beta chain was obtained from a study of siplizumab effects on memory and regulatory T cells. This CDR3 comprises 14 residues. With V trimmed by 7 bases and J by 4 bases, 7 bases remained unmatched. Germline V CDR1 and CDR2: MNHNS, SASEGT. The data were produced by immunoSEQ multiplex PCR, yet TCRdb's version contains in-frame clones alone and is incomplete. The table includes some 100,000 clones, about 91% detected once. Specimen: Tregs sorted from blood. This rearrangement joins TRBV6-1 to TRBJ2-7, with TRBD2 matching over 10 bases. The TCR was taken from a human donor in good health. CDR3 protein: CASNEAGGPYEQYF. CDR3 coding DNA: TGTGCCAGCAACGAAGCGGGAGGGCCATACGAGCAGTACTTC.